These 11 T cell receptor beta chains were sequenced from one sample in a study of radiation and T cells in renal cell carcinoma. TCRdb's table, derived via immunoSEQ multiplex PCR, lists solely in-frame clones and lacks some. In the table there are approximately 10,000 clones, 63% of which are singletons. The treatment here: 15 Gy SBRT to primary tumor, nephrectomy 4 weeks later. Sequenced material: tumor tissue, taken from a patient whose treatment included radiotherapy and nephrectomy. Receptors were obtained from a woman in her 50s with renal cell carcinoma.

The rearrangement links TRBV9 to TRBJ2-5, with D perhaps matching TRBD2 (6 bases). Germline V gene data show CDR1 as SGDLS and CDR2 as YYNGEE. CDR3 length: 15 residues. V lost 4 bases to trimming and J lost 3 bases, with 16 bases between them. The CDR3 bases are TGTGCCAGCAGCCCGACCGGGACTGTTAAAGAGACCCAGTACTTC. It is translated as CASSPTGTVKETQYF. Combining the CDR3 with reference TRBV9 and TRBJ2-5 gives the whole variable domain DSGVTQTPKHLITATGQRVTLRCSPRSGDLSVYWYQQSLDQGLQFLIQYYNGEERAKGNILERFSAQQFPDLHSELNLSSLELGDSALYFCASSPTGTVKETQYFGPGTRLLVL.

The chain couples TRBV5-6 to TRBJ1-6; weak D call: TRBD1 (5 bases). Trimming cost V 2 bases and J 12 bases, with 18 bases left between them. The V gene's germline CDR1 is SGHDT and CDR2 YYEEEE. The CDR3 runs to 15 residues. CDR3 protein: CASSFADAGRLPLHF. The CDR3 coding sequence is TGTGCCAGCAGCTTTGCAGACGCAGGGAGATTACCCCTCCACTTT.

V is TRBV7-9 and J is TRBJ1-4, with D tentatively TRBD1 (5 bases). V was trimmed by 4 bases and J by 6 bases, leaving 18 bases between them. Germline V gives CDR1 SEHNR, CDR2 FQNEAQ (reference sequence). The CDR3 is 16 amino acids. The CDR3 nucleotides read TGTGCCAGCAGCTCCATGTCCAGGGTGAGGGATGAAAAACTGTTTTTT. Protein: CASSSMSRVRDEKLFF.

The J gene is TRBJ2-3, the V gene TRBV6-4; D unclear. In germline, CDR1 is MRHNA, CDR2 SNTAGT. The V gene lost 3 bases and the J gene lost 2 bases, with 6 bases spanning the gap. The CDR3 totals 13 residues. The CDR3 protein is CASSDKDTDTQYF. The DNA for the CDR3 is TGTGCCAGCAGTGATAAGGACACAGATACGCAGTATTTT.

The count of this clone is one. The J gene is TRBJ1-1, the V gene TRBV28; the D is unclear. Germline V gene data show CDR1 as MDHEN and CDR2 as SYDVKM. The V end was cut by 7 bases, the J end by 8 bases, with 17 bases between. The CDR3 contains 13 residues. In nucleotides, the CDR3 is TGTGCCAGCAAACCTTTCGTGCAGTCAGAAGCTTTCTTT. Its protein product is CASKPFVQSEAFF.

The chain employs TRBV9 and TRBJ2-5, with D possibly matching TRBD1 (8 bases). The CDR3 runs to 14 residues. Germline lookup yields CDR1 SGDLS and CDR2 YYNGEE. V was trimmed by 4 bases and J by 4 bases, leaving 14 bases between them. The DNA for the CDR3 is TGTGCCAGCAGCTTCACAGGGGGGGTAGAGACCCAGTACTTC. Encoded protein: CASSFTGGVETQYF.

V usage is TRBV19 and J usage is TRBJ2-3; D is unresolved. The V and J ends lost 3 bases and 4 bases respectively, with 8 bases between them. This CDR3 contains 13 residues. Germline V lookup: CDR1 LNHDA, CDR2 SQIVND (reference sequence). CDR3 DNA sequence: TGTGCCAGTAGTATGGCCGGGTCAGATACGCAGTATTTT. It translates to CASSMAGSDTQYF.

V usage is TRBV4-3 and J usage is TRBJ2-1; possibly TRBD2 for D (6 bases). The germline V gene encodes CDR1 LGHNA and CDR2 YSLEER. Trimming removed 0 bases from V and 7 bases from J, with 25 bases in between. This CDR3 has 19 residues. CDR3 loop: CASSQDFPLGSLGGNEQFF. Here the CDR3 DNA reads TGCGCCAGCAGCCAAGATTTCCCCTTAGGGAGCCTGGGGGGAAATGAGCAGTTCTTC.

V usage is TRBV10-2 and J usage is TRBJ2-5, with TRBD1 matching 7 bases. CDR3 length: 15 residues. Germline trimming cut 8 bases from V and 5 bases from J; bases unmatched to any gene: 14. Germline V gives CDR1 WSHSY, CDR2 SAAADI. Written as DNA, the CDR3 is TGCGCCAGCCGACAGGGCGGCCCACCCAGGGAGACCCAGTACTTC. It is translated as CASRQGGPPRETQYF.

The DNA of the CDR3 is TGTGCCAGCAGCTTACATCCCTCCTCCTACGAGCAGTACTTC. This gives the protein CASSLHPSSYEQYF. This rearrangement joins TRBV7-2 to TRBJ2-7; D unclear. The length of the CDR3 is 14 residues. Germline values: CDR1 SGHTA, CDR2 FQGNSA. Deletions cut 2 bases from V and 0 bases from J, with 8 bases between.

The chain joins TRBV7-2 to TRBJ1-1; unclear D gene. V lost 3 bases and J lost 3, with 11 bases in between. This CDR3 has 14 amino acids. CDR1 is SGHTA and CDR2 is FQGNSA in the germline V gene. DNA of the CDR3: TGTGCCAGCAGCTTGGTCCCGGGCGACACTGAAGCTTTCTTT. Translated, it gives CASSLVPGDTEAFF.